These T cell receptor beta chains were read from a single sample in a study of blood T cell repertoires in COVID-19. Libraries were prepared by immunoSEQ multiplex PCR; TCRdb keeps only in-frame clonotypes and omits some of them. The sample yields some 100,000 clones, roughly 80% seen once. The sequencing input was peripheral blood. These receptors came from a man in his forties or fifties with acute or convalescent COVID-19. The CDR3 runs from the conserved cysteine through the conserved F or W. D genes are given only for firm matches. The size of a clone is reported for some rows only, either as once, few or many, or as a class for expanded clones.

D gene: NA; J gene: TRBJ2-7; clone size: NA; V gene: TRBV7-8; CDR3 length: 14; CDR3 DNA: TGTGCCAGCAGCTTGCTAGGCGGGAACTACGAGCAGTACTTC; CDR3 protein: CASSLLGGNYEQYF
D gene: NA; J gene: TRBJ2-5; clone size: NA; V gene: TRBV19; CDR3 length: 16; CDR3 DNA: TGTGCCAGTAGTAATCCCAGGACTGGAGGACAAGAGACCCAGTACTTC; CDR3 protein: CASSNPRTGGQETQYF
D gene: NA; J gene: TRBJ2-6; clone size: NA; V gene: TRBV7-6; CDR3 length: 15; CDR3 DNA: TGTGCCAGCAGTTTAGACAGGTCTGGGGCCAACGTCCTGACTTTC; CDR3 protein: CASSLDRSGANVLTF
D gene: TRBD2; J gene: TRBJ2-2; clone size: NA; V gene: TRBV7-9; CDR3 length: 16; CDR3 DNA: TGTGCCAGCAGCGATACTAGCGGGGGGAACACCGGGGAGCTGTTTTTT; CDR3 protein: CASSDTSGGNTGELFF
D gene: NA; J gene: TRBJ2-7; clone size: NA; V gene: TRBV7-9; CDR3 length: 14; CDR3 DNA: TGTGCCAGCAGCTTAACAGGCATGTGGGACGAGCAGTACTTC; CDR3 protein: CASSLTGMWDEQYF
D gene: TRBD2; J gene: TRBJ2-5; clone size: NA; V gene: TRBV7-2; CDR3 length: 17; CDR3 DNA: TGTGCCAGCAGCTTAGTCGGGGCTAGCGGGGCGGGAGAGACCCAGTACTTC; CDR3 protein: CASSLVGASGAGETQYF
D gene: NA; J gene: TRBJ1-5; clone size: NA; V gene: TRBV15; CDR3 length: 16; CDR3 DNA: TGTGCCACCAGCACCCCAGAGGGTTATAGCAATCAGCCCCAGCATTTT; CDR3 protein: CATSTPEGYSNQPQHF
D gene: NA; J gene: TRBJ1-5; clone size: once; V gene: TRBV20-1; CDR3 length: 13; CDR3 DNA: TGCAGTGCTAGTCAATGGGCGGGACAGCCCCAGCATTTT; CDR3 protein: CSASQWAGQPQHF
D gene: TRBD1; J gene: TRBJ1-2; clone size: NA; V gene: TRBV2; CDR3 length: 12; CDR3 DNA: TGTGCCAGCACCGCGACAGGGGATGGCTACACCTTC; CDR3 protein: CASTATGDGYTF
D gene: NA; J gene: TRBJ2-5; clone size: NA; V gene: TRBV4-1; CDR3 length: 13; CDR3 DNA: TGCGCCAGCAGCCAAGTAGCGTTGGAGACCCAGTACTTC; CDR3 protein: CASSQVALETQYF
D gene: TRBD2; J gene: TRBJ2-1; clone size: NA; V gene: TRBV20-1; CDR3 length: 14; CDR3 DNA: TGCAGTGCTAGTAAACTAGCGGACTACAATGAGCAGTTCTTC; CDR3 protein: CSASKLADYNEQFF
D gene: NA; J gene: TRBJ1-2; clone size: few; V gene: TRBV30; CDR3 length: 13; CDR3 DNA: TGTGCCTGGAGTGTTGCCAGGGTCTCTGGCTACACCTTC; CDR3 protein: CAWSVARVSGYTF
D gene: NA; J gene: TRBJ1-4; clone size: once; V gene: TRBV3-1/TRBV3-2; CDR3 length: 15; CDR3 DNA: TGTGCCAGCAGCCAAGCGGGGGGGGCGGAAGGAAAACTGTTTTTT; CDR3 protein: CASSQAGGAEGKLFF
D gene: TRBD2; J gene: TRBJ2-1; clone size: NA; V gene: TRBV2; CDR3 length: 15; CDR3 DNA: TGTGCCAGCACCTTACGGACTAGCGGGGGCGGTGAGCAGTTCTTC; CDR3 protein: CASTLRTSGGGEQFF
D gene: NA; J gene: TRBJ1-1; clone size: NA; V gene: TRBV4-1; CDR3 length: 17; CDR3 DNA: TGCGCCAGCAGCCCCGATAGGGGCCGAAGGTCGAACACTGAAGCTTTCTTT; CDR3 protein: CASSPDRGRRSNTEAFF
D gene: NA; J gene: TRBJ2-7; clone size: NA; V gene: TRBV28; CDR3 length: 15; CDR3 DNA: TGTGCCAGCAGTCCCCCCCTCGGGAACTCCTACGAGCAGTACTTC; CDR3 protein: CASSPPLGNSYEQYF
D gene: NA; J gene: TRBJ2-7; clone size: NA; V gene: TRBV6-2/TRBV6-3; CDR3 length: 14; CDR3 DNA: TGTGCCAGCAGTTATTTCAGGGGATATGGGGAGCAGTACTTC; CDR3 protein: CASSYFRGYGEQYF
D gene: NA; J gene: TRBJ1-4; clone size: NA; V gene: TRBV7-9; CDR3 length: 12; CDR3 DNA: TGTGCCAGCAGCTTAGGCGGCGAAAAACTGTTTTTT; CDR3 protein: CASSLGGEKLFF
D gene: TRBD2; J gene: TRBJ2-3; clone size: NA; V gene: TRBV5-8; CDR3 length: 15; CDR3 DNA: TGTGCCAGCAGCTTACTAGCGGGCCCCACAGATACGCAGTATTTT; CDR3 protein: CASSLLAGPTDTQYF
D gene: NA; J gene: TRBJ1-3; clone size: NA; V gene: TRBV21-1; CDR3 length: 16; CDR3 DNA: TGTGCCAGCAGCAATCTCAGGCGTAGCTCTGGAAACACCATATATTTT; CDR3 protein: CASSNLRRSSGNTIYF
D gene: NA; J gene: TRBJ2-7; clone size: NA; V gene: TRBV10-3; CDR3 length: 15; CDR3 DNA: TGTGCCATCAGGGGGGGTGCGAGCGCGAACTACGAGCAGTACTTC; CDR3 protein: CAIRGGASANYEQYF
D gene: TRBD2; J gene: TRBJ2-1; clone size: NA; V gene: TRBV7-9; CDR3 length: 18; CDR3 DNA: TGTGCCAGCAGCCAAACAGGAAGCGGGAGTTTATCCTACAATGAGCAGTTCTTC; CDR3 protein: CASSQTGSGSLSYNEQFF
D gene: TRBD1; J gene: TRBJ1-6; clone size: few; V gene: TRBV7-8; CDR3 length: 17; CDR3 DNA: TGTGCCAGCAGCTTAGCCTCCGGGACAGGGTCGAGTTCACCCCTCCACTTT; CDR3 protein: CASSLASGTGSSSPLHF